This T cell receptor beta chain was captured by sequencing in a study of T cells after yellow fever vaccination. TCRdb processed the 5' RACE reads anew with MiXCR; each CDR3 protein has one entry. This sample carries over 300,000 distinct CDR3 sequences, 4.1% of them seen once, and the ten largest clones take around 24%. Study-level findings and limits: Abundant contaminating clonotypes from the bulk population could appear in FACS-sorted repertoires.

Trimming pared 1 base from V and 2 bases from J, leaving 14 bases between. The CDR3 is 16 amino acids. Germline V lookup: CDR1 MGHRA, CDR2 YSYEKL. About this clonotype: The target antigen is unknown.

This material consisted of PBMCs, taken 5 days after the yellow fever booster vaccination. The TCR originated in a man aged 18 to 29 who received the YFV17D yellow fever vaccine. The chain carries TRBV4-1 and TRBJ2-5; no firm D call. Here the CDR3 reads CASSQAGLSLQETQYF. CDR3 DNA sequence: TGCGCCAGCAGCCAAGCGGGCCTCAGCTTACAAGAGACCCAGTACTTC.